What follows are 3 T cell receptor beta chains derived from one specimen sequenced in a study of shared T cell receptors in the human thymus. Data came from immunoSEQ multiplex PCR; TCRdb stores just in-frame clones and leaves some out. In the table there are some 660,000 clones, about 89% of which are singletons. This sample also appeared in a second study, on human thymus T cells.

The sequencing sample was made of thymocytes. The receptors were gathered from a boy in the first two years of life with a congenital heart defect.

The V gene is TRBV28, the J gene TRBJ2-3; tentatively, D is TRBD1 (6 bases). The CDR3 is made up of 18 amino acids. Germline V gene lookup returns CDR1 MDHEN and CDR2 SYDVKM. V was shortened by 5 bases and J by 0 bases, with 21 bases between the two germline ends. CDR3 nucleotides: TGTGCCAGCAGTCCCTCCGGGACAAATAATAATAGCACAGATACGCAGTATTTT. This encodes CASSPSGTNNNSTDTQYF.

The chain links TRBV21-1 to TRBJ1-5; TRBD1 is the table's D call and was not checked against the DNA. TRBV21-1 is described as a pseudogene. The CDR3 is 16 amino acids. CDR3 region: CASSNRNRNSNQPQHF. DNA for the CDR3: TGTGCCAGCAGCAACCGTAACAGGAATAGCAATCAGCCCCAGCATTTT.

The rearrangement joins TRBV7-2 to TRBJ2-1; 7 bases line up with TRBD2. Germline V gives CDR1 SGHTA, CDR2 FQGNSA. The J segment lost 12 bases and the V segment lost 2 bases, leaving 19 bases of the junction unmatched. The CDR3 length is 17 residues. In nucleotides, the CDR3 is TGTGCCAGCAGCTTAAGGCCGATTGGACTAGACCCAGGGAGGCAGTTCTTC. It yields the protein CASSLRPIGLDPGRQFF.